The clone carrying this T cell receptor (beta chain) was counted a single time. V lost 5 bases to trimming and J lost 7 bases; unmatched junction nucleotides: 6. CDR3 length equals 14 residues. Per the germline V gene, CDR1 is SEHNR and CDR2 is FQNEAQ (reference sequence). This sample was included in a study of shared T cell receptors in the human thymus. Using immunoSEQ multiplex PCR, the repertoire was profiled, and TCRdb retains in-frame clones only, with some absent. The sample lists 720,000 or so clones, approximately 85% occurring once. This sample also appeared in a second study, on human thymus T cells. This second study notes: All donors were healthy Finnish infants who were undergoing corrective surgery to treat congenital heart defects. The source of the thymus tissue was resections taken during corrective heart surgery. Thymic and blood repertoires seemed to show skewed V and J gene use. Unrelated people showed highly overlapping thymic repertoires, related research reported.

The receptor comes from a girl under two years old with a congenital heart defect. The sample was thymocytes. The chain recombines TRBV7-9 with TRBJ1-4, with 8 bases fitting TRBD1. CDR3 sequence (DNA): TGTGCCAGCAGCCCCGACAGGGGTGGTGAAAAACTGTTTTTT. This sequence encodes CASSPDRGGEKLFF.